This T cell receptor (beta chain) was recovered during a study of T cell responses to AZD1222 COVID-19 vaccine. Broader study findings: Clonal diversity was possibly underestimated; the donors were predominantly white British and more often female.

A word on this clone: Antigen specificity is unknown.

Assay: immunoSEQ multiplex PCR; the TCRdb copy retains only in-frame clones and omits some. This sample carries about 190,000 clones, approximately 94% of them seen once, and the ten largest clones take 3.5% to 4%. CDR1 is MNHEY and CDR2 is SVGEGT in the germline V gene. V lost 4 bases and J lost 5; bases outside the gene matches: 4. This CDR3 has 13 residues. This TCR was recovered from an adult who received the MenACWY meningococcal vaccine as a control. The input for sequencing was peripheral blood, taken 28 days after the second dose of the MenACWY control vaccine. The chain joins TRBV6-2 or TRBV6-3 to TRBJ1-1, with 7 positions matching TRBD1. DNA of the CDR3: TGTGCCAGCAGTTGGGTCAGGGGGACTGAAGCTTTCTTT. This encodes CASSWVRGTEAFF.